This TCR beta chain emerged from a study of T cells expressing NK-cell markers. Overall study context: The TCR beta repertoires originated in sorted CD3+CD56+NKG2C+, CD3+CD56+NKG2C- and CD3+CD56-NKG2C+ T cells. Study results and caveats: A range of 1.0-7.0% of CD8+ T cells consisted of dominant NKG2C+ clonotypes in a handful of donors. The HCMV specificity of the expanded NKG2C+ T cell clones stayed unresolved.

The cDNA for TCR beta came from 5'RACE template switching with UMIs. Reprocessing the 5' RACE reads, TCRdb reports a single entry for every CDR3 protein and omits DNA. The sample totals 250,000 to 300,000 distinct CDR3 sequences. The germline V gene has CDR1 SNHLY and CDR2 FYNNEI. This CDR3 spans 17 amino acids. Regarding this clonotype: The antigen is unknown.

J is TRBJ1-5 and V is TRBV2; the TCRdb call, TRBD1, lacks DNA for checking. This TCR was sampled from a man between 18 and 35 years old in good health. The sample taken for sequencing was blood T cells: a sorted CD56 or NKG2C T cell subset, CD4+ or CD8+ T cells, or bulk PBMC T cells (not recorded which). The CDR3 is CASSEARRSGERQPQHF.